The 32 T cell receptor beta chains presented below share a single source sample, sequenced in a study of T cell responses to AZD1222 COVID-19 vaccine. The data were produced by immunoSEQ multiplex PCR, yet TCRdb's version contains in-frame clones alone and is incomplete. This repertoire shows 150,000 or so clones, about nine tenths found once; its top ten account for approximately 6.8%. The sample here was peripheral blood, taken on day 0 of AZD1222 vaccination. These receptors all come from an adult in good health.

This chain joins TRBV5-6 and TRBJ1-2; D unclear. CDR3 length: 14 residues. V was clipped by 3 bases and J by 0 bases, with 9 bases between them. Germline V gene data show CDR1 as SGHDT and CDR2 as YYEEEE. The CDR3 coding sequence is TGTGCCAGCAGCTCCACTTTACCTAACTATGGCTACACCTTC. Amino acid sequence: CASSSTLPNYGYTF.

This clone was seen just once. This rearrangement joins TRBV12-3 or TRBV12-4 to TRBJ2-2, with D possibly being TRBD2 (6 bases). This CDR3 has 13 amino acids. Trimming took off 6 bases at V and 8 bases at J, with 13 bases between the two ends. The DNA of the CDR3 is TGTGCCAGCAGCCGAGTTGGACTAGGGGAGCTGTTTTTT. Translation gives CASSRVGLGELFF.

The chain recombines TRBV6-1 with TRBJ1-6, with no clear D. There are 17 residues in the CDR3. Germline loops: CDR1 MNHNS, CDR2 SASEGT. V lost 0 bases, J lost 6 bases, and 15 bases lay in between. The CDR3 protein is CASSEARLMLFNSPLHF. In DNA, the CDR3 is TGTGCCAGCAGTGAAGCCCGTCTAATGCTGTTTAATTCACCCCTCCACTTT.

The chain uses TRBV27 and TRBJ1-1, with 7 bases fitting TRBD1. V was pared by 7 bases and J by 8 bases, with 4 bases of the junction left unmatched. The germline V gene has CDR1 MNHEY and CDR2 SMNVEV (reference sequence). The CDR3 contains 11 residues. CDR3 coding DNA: TGTGCCAGCACTTCAGGGGGAGAAGCTTTCTTT. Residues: CASTSGGEAFF.

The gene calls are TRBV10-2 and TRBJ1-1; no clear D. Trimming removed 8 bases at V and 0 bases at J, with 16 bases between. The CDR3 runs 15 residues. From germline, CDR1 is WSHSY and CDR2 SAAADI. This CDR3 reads CASLPSRVMNTEAFF. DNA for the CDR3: TGCGCCAGCCTTCCCTCTAGGGTTATGAACACTGAAGCTTTCTTT.

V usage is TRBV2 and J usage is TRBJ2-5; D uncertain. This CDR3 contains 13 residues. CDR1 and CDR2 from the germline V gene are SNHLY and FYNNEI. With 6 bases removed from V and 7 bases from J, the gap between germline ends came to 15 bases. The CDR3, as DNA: TGTGCCAGCAGCCAACTCGACCCAGGGACCCAGTACTTC. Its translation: CASSQLDPGTQYF.

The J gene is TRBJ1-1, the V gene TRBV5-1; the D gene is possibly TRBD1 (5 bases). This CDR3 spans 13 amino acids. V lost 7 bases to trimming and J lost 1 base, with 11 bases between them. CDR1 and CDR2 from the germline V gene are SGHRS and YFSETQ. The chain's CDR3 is CASSAQGNTEAFF. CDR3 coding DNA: TGCGCCAGCTCTGCGCAGGGGAACACTGAAGCTTTCTTT.

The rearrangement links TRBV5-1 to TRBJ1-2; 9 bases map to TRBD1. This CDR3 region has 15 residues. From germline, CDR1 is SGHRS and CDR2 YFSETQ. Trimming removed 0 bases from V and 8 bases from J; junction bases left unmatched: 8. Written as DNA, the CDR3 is TGCGCCAGCAGCTTGGCCGTGGGACAGGGTATGGGCTACACCTTC. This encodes CASSLAVGQGMGYTF.

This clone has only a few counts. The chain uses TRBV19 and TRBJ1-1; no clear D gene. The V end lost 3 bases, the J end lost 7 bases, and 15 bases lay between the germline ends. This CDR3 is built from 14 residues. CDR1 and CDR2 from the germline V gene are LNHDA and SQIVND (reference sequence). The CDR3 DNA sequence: TGTGCCAGTAGTATCGGACGCGGAAAAGATGAAGCTTTCTTT. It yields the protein CASSIGRGKDEAFF.

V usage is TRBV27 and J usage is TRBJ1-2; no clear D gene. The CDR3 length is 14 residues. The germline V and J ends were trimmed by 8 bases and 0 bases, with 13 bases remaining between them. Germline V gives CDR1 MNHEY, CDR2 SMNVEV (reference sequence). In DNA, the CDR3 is TGTGCCAGCGGTCGGCTGGGGTCTAACTATGGCTACACCTTC. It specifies CASGRLGSNYGYTF.

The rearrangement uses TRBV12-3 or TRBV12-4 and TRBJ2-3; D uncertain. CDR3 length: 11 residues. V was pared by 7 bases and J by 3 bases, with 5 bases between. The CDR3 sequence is CASTSTDTQYF. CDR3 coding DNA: TGTGCCAGCACCTCGACAGATACGCAGTATTTT.

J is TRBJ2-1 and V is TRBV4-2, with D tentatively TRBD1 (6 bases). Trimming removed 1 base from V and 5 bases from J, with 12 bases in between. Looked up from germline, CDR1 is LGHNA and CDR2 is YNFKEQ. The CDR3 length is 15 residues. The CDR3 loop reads CASSQGSQGNNEQFF. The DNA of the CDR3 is TGTGCCAGCAGCCAAGGTAGTCAGGGGAACAATGAGCAGTTCTTC.

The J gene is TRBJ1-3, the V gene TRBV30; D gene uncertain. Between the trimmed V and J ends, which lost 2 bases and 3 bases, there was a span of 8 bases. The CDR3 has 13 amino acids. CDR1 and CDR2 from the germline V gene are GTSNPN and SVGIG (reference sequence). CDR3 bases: TGTGCCTGGAGTTTCCGGTTTGGAAACACCATATATTTT. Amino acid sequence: CAWSFRFGNTIYF.

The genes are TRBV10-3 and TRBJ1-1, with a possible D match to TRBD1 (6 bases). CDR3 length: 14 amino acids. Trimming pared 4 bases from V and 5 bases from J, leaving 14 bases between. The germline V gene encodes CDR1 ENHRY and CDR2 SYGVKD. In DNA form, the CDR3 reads TGTGCCATCAGTGCCGCAGGGGTACGGACTGAAGCTTTCTTT. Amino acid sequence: CAISAAGVRTEAFF.

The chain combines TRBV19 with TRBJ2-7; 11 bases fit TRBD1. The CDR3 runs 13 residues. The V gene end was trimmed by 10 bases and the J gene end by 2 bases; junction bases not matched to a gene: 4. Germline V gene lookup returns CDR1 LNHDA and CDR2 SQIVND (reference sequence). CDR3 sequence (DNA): TGTGCCACCGGGACAGGGGGAACCTACGAGCAGTACTTC. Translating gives CATGTGGTYEQYF.

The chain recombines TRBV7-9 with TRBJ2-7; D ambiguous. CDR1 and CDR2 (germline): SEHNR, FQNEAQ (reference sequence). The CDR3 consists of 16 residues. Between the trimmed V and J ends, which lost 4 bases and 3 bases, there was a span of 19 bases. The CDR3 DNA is TGTGCCAGCAGCTCGTTAGATCGGACGGAAGGCTACGAGCAGTACTTC. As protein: CASSSLDRTEGYEQYF.

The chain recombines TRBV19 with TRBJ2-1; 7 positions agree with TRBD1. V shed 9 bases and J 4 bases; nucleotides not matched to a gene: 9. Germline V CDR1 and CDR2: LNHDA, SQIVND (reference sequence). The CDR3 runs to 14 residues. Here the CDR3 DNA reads TGTGCCAGCAAAGTCCCGGGACAGTACAATGAGCAGTTCTTC. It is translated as CASKVPGQYNEQFF.

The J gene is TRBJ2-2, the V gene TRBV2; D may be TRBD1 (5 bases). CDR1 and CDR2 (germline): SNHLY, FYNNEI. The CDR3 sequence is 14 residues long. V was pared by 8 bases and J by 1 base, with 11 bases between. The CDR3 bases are TGTGCCAGCTTGGGGCGTGGGAACACCGGGGAGCTGTTTTTT. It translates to CASLGRGNTGELFF.

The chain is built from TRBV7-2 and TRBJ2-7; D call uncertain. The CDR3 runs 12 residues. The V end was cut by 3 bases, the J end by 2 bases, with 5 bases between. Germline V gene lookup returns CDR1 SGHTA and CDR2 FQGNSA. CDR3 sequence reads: CASSFQAYEQYF. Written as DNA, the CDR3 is TGTGCCAGCAGCTTCCAAGCCTACGAGCAGTACTTC.

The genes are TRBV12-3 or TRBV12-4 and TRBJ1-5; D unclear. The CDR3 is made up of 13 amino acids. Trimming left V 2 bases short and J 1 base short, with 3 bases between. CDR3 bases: TGTGCCAGCAGTTTACAGAGCAATCAGCCCCAGCATTTT. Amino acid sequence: CASSLQSNQPQHF.

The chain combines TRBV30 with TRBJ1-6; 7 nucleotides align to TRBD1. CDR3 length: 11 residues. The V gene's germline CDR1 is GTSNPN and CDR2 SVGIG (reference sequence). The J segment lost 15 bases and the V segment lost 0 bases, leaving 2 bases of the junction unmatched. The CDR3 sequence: CAWSVSGGLHF. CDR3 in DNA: TGTGCCTGGAGTGTCTCAGGGGGCCTCCACTTT.

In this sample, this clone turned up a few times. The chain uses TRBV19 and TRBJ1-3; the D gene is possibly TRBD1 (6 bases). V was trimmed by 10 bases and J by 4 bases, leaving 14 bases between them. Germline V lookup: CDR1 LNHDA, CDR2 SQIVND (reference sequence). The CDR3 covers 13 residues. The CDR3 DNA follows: TGTGCCACCATGAGACAGGTCGGAAACACCATATATTTT. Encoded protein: CATMRQVGNTIYF. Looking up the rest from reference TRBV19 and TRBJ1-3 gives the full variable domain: DGGITQSPKYLFRKEGQNVTLSCEQNLNHDAMYWYRQDPGQGLRLIYYSQIVNDFQKGDIAEGYSVSREKKESFPLTVTSAQKNPTAFYLCATMRQVGNTIYFGEGSWLTVV.

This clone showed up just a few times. This CDR3 is CSVVVQDEAFF. The CDR3 coding sequence is TGCAGCGTTGTGGTCCAGGATGAAGCTTTCTTT. This chain uses TRBV29-1 with TRBJ1-1; D call uncertain. From germline, CDR1 is SQVTM and CDR2 ANQGSEA. CDR3 length: 11 amino acids. Trimming pared 4 bases from V and 7 bases from J, leaving 10 bases between.

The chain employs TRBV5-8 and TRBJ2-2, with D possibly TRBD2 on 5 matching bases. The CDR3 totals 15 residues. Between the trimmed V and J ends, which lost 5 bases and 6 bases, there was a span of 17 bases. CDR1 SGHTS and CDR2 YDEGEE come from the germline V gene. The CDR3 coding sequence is TGTGCCAGCAGACGGCTCCCGGGGATTGCCGGGGAGCTGTTTTTT. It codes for CASRRLPGIAGELFF.

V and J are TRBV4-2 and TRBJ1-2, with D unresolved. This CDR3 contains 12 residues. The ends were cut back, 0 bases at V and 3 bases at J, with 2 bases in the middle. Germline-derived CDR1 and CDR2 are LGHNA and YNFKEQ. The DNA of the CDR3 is TGTGCCAGCAGCCAAGACTACTATGGCTACACCTTC. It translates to CASSQDYYGYTF.

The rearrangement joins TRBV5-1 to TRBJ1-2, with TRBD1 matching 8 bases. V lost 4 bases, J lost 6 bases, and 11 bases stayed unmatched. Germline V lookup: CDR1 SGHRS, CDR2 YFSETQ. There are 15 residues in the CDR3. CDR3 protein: CASSTLPTGADGYTF. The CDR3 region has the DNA TGCGCCAGCAGCACCCTGCCGACAGGGGCAGATGGCTACACCTTC. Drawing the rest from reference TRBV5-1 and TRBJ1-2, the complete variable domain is KAGVTQTPRYLIKTRGQQVTLSCSPISGHRSVSWYQQTPGQGLQFLFEYFSETQRNKGNFPGRFSGRQFSNSRSEMNVSTLELGDSALYLCASSTLPTGADGYTFGSGTRLTVV.

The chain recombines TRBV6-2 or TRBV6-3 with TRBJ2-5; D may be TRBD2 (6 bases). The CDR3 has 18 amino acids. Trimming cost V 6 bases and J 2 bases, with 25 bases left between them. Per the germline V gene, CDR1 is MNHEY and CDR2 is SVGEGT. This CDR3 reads CASSPVTRRGLGQETQYF. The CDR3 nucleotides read TGTGCCAGCAGCCCTGTAACACGGAGGGGCTTAGGGCAAGAGACCCAGTACTTC.

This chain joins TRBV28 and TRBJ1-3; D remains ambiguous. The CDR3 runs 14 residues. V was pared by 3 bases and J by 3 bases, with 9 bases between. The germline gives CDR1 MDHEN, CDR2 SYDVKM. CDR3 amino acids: CASSFKRLGNTIYF. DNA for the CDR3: TGTGCCAGCAGTTTTAAACGGCTTGGAAACACCATATATTTT.

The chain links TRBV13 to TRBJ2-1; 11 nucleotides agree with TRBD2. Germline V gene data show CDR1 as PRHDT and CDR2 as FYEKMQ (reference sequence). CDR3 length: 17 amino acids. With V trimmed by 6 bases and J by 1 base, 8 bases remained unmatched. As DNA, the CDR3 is TGTGCCAGCAGGGATAGGATAGCGGGGGGGTCCTACAATGAGCAGTTCTTC. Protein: CASRDRIAGGSYNEQFF.

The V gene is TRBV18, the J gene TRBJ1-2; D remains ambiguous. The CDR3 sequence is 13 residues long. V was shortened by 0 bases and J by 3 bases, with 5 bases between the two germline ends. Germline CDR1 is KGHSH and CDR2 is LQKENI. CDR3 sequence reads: CASSPPFDYGYTF. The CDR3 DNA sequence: TGTGCCAGCTCACCACCGTTTGACTATGGCTACACCTTC.

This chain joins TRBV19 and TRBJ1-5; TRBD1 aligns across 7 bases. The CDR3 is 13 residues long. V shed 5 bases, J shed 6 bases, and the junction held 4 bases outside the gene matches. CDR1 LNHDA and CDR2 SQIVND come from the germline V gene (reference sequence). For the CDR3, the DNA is TGTGCCAGTAGTGGACAGGCACGTCAGCCCCAGCATTTT. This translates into CASSGQARQPQHF.

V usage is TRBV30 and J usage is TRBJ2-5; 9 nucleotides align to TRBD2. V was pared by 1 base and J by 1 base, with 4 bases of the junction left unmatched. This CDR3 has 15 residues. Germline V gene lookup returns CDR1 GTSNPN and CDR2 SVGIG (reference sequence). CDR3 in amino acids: CAWSDGSGGQETQYF. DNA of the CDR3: TGTGCCTGGAGTGATGGTAGCGGGGGCCAAGAGACCCAGTACTTC.